This is a list of T cell receptor beta chains from one sample in a study of T-cell memory formation after mild COVID-19. MiXCR was run by TCRdb on the 5' RACE reads, yielding one entry per CDR3 protein. The sample comprises around 450,000 distinct CDR3 sequences, less than 25% of which are singletons, and 7.5% to 10% rests with the top ten. Sequenced input: PBMCs or a T cell subset sorted from them (not recorded which). The receptors stem from an adult woman who had mild COVID-19 (a few samples of this study predate the infection). Cell type and time point are not known. CDR3s include the opening cysteine and the closing phenylalanine or tryptophan. The D gene is left open where the match is weak. Expanded clones are given a class, and other clones once, few, many or no size at all.

clone_size j_call v_call d_call cdr3_aa cdr3_nt
few TRBJ2-3 TRBV6-5 . CASSYGSEAQYF TGTGCCAGCAGTTACGGGAGCGAGGCGCAGTATTTT
once TRBJ2-2 TRBV7-2 . CASSLGETGLWRELFF TGTGCCAGCAGCTTAGGGGAGACAGGACTATGGCGGGAGCTGTTTTTT
. TRBJ2-1 TRBV7-2 . CASSLEGSPLVEQFF TGTGCCAGCAGCTTAGAGGGCAGCCCCCTCGTGGAGCAGTTCTTC
. TRBJ1-1 TRBV20-1 . CSARGALRMNTEAFF TGCAGTGCTCGGGGGGCGCTGAGGATGAACACTGAAGCTTTCTTT
. TRBJ1-3 TRBV12-3/TRBV12-4 . CASSAYGSYTIYF TGTGCCAGCAGCGCCTATGGGTCGTACACCATATATTTT
. TRBJ2-7 TRBV29-1 . CSAELQGSYEQYF TGCAGCGCGGAGCTTCAGGGTTCCTACGAGCAGTACTTC
. TRBJ2-5 TRBV20-1 TRBD1 CSARDVTGASRETQYF TGCAGTGCTAGAGATGTGACAGGGGCCTCCCGAGAGACCCAGTACTTC
. TRBJ2-6 TRBV7-3 . CASSLGGFDANVLTF TGTGCCAGCAGCTTGGGGGGATTCGATGCCAACGTCCTGACTTTC
few TRBJ1-1 TRBV5-6 . CASSLESFARTEAFF TGTGCCAGCAGCTTGGAATCTTTTGCGAGAACTGAAGCTTTCTTT
few TRBJ1-4 TRBV7-9 . CASSSRQSTNEKLFF TGTGCCAGCAGCTCACGACAGTCAACTAATGAAAAACTGTTTTTT
few TRBJ1-2 TRBV5-1 TRBD1 CASSNFGTGDGYTF TGCGCCAGCAGCAACTTTGGGACAGGGGATGGCTACACCTTC
. TRBJ2-7 TRBV12-3/TRBV12-4 TRBD1 CASSLDPGQVDEQYF TGTGCCAGCAGTTTAGATCCGGGACAGGTGGACGAGCAGTACTTC
. TRBJ1-1 TRBV20-1 . CSARDYGGPTEAFF TGCAGTGCTAGAGATTACGGGGGCCCGACTGAAGCTTTCTTT
few TRBJ1-1 TRBV12-3/TRBV12-4 TRBD1 CASSLRGDGTEAFF TGTGCCAGCAGCCTCAGGGGGGACGGCACTGAAGCTTTCTTT
. TRBJ2-2 TRBV5-1 . CASSGTRGTGELFF TGCGCCAGCAGCGGGACACGGGGCACCGGGGAGCTGTTTTTT
. TRBJ2-7 TRBV27 TRBD1 CASSIPGQITTYEQYF TGTGCCAGCAGTATCCCGGGACAGATAACAACCTACGAGCAGTACTTC
few TRBJ2-2 TRBV4-3 . CASSQRDTYTGELFF TGCGCCAGCAGCCAACGGGACACTTACACCGGGGAGCTGTTTTTT
few TRBJ2-2 TRBV6-5 . CASRDGGVTGELFF TGTGCCAGCAGGGACGGGGGAGTGACCGGGGAGCTGTTTTTT
. TRBJ1-1 TRBV18 . CASSPALGRNTEAFF TGTGCCAGCTCACCAGCCTTGGGCAGGAACACTGAAGCTTTCTTT
many TRBJ2-1 TRBV5-1 TRBD2 CASSRPGQASGSGYNEQFF TGCGCCAGCAGTCGGCCGGGACAGGCTAGCGGGAGCGGATACAATGAGCAGTTCTTC
. TRBJ2-1 TRBV5-1 TRBD2 CASSFERGSYNEQFF TGCGCCAGCAGCTTTGAGCGGGGATCCTACAATGAGCAGTTCTTC
. TRBJ2-4 TRBV30 . CAWKGGPKNIQYF TGTGCCTGGAAAGGGGGTCCCAAAAACATTCAGTACTTC
. TRBJ2-7 TRBV6-1 . CASSELTDPYEQYF TGTGCCAGCAGTGAATTGACTGACCCCTACGAGCAGTACTTC
few TRBJ2-1 TRBV6-5 TRBD1 CASSYSWTGDRDEQFF TGTGCCAGCAGTTACTCTTGGACAGGGGATCGAGATGAGCAGTTCTTC
many TRBJ2-1 TRBV9 . CASSSSPSSYNEQFF TGTGCCAGCAGCTCAAGCCCCAGCTCCTACAATGAGCAGTTCTTC
. TRBJ2-1 TRBV7-8 TRBD2 CASSFVAGVFDEQFF TGTGCCAGCAGCTTCGTTGCGGGAGTGTTTGATGAGCAGTTCTTC
. TRBJ1-6 TRBV12-3/TRBV12-4 . CASSLNSFSPLHF TGTGCCAGCAGTTTAAACAGTTTTTCACCCCTCCACTTT
few TRBJ2-7 TRBV5-1 . CASSFRDIHEQYF TGCGCCAGCAGCTTCCGGGACATCCACGAGCAGTACTTC
many TRBJ1-5 TRBV12-3/TRBV12-4 TRBD1 CASSLTGNQPQHF TGTGCCAGCAGCTTGACAGGGAATCAGCCCCAGCATTTT
few TRBJ2-7 TRBV24-1 . CATSDSWRNDEQYF TGTGCCACCAGTGATAGTTGGAGGAACGACGAGCAGTACTTC
. TRBJ2-7 TRBV4-2 . CASSQEDWAQNEQYF TGTGCCAGCAGCCAAGAGGATTGGGCACAAAATGAGCAGTACTTC
. TRBJ2-3 TRBV6-2/TRBV6-3 . CASSQGWASTDTQYF TGTGCCAGCAGCCAAGGATGGGCTAGCACAGATACGCAGTATTTT
. TRBJ2-7 TRBV5-1 . CASSFGQRTYEQYF TGCGCCAGCAGCTTCGGTCAAAGGACCTACGAGCAGTACTTC
. TRBJ2-5 TRBV20-1 TRBD1 CSATGTGVGGAQYF TGCAGTGCTACCGGGACAGGGGTCGGAGGGGCCCAGTACTTC
. TRBJ2-4 TRBV7-9 TRBD1 CASSRSGQGGAKNIQYF TGTGCCAGCAGCCGCAGCGGACAGGGAGGCGCCAAAAACATTCAGTACTTC
few TRBJ2-7 TRBV12-3/TRBV12-4 TRBD1 CASSAGTAYPYEQYF TGTGCCAGCAGCGCCGGGACAGCATATCCCTACGAGCAGTACTTC
few TRBJ2-1 TRBV5-5 . CASSLVGVSSYNEQFF TGTGCCAGCAGCTTGGTTGGGGTAAGCTCCTACAATGAGCAGTTCTTC
few TRBJ2-1 TRBV29-1 . CSVGGQGSYNEQFF TGCAGTGTCGGGGGCCAAGGCTCCTACAATGAGCAGTTCTTC
. TRBJ2-3 TRBV19 . CATAPQADTQYF TGTGCCACCGCTCCCCAGGCGGATACGCAGTATTTT
. TRBJ2-7 TRBV20-1 . CSGRQGYEQYF TGCAGTGGTAGGCAGGGGTACGAGCAGTACTTC
few TRBJ2-5 TRBV4-2 . CASSPDVGSQETQYF TGTGCCAGCAGCCCGGACGTGGGTTCGCAAGAGACCCAGTACTTC
. TRBJ2-7 TRBV12-3/TRBV12-4 . CASSSLTRTVYEQYF TGTGCCAGCAGCTCCCTAACCCGGACAGTCTACGAGCAGTACTTC
. TRBJ2-3 TRBV29-1 TRBD1 CSVERGGTGGTDTQYF TGCAGCGTTGAACGGGGTGGGACAGGGGGCACAGATACGCAGTATTTT
. TRBJ2-3 TRBV9 . CASSPYDYGDTQYF TGTGCCAGCAGCCCCTATGACTATGGAGATACGCAGTATTTT
. TRBJ2-7 TRBV20-1 TRBD1 CSARTVTGASEQYF TGCAGTGCTAGAACCGTGACAGGGGCGTCCGAGCAGTACTTC
. TRBJ2-7 TRBV7-9 . CASSFSGIYEQYF TGTGCCAGCAGCTTCTCCGGTATCTACGAGCAGTACTTC
. TRBJ1-5 TRBV29-1 TRBD1 CSVRTGSNQPQHF TGCAGCGTTCGGACAGGGAGCAATCAGCCCCAGCATTTT
few TRBJ1-5 TRBV7-2 TRBD1 CASSRRPDRVSNQPQHF TGTGCCAGCAGCCGTAGACCGGACAGGGTAAGCAATCAGCCCCAGCATTTT
. TRBJ2-7 TRBV24-1 . CATSDSRGTPREQYF TGTGCCACCAGTGATTCGCGGGGTACCCCTCGAGAGCAGTACTTC
. TRBJ2-7 TRBV5-1 . CASKVEGAYEQYF TGCGCCAGCAAGGTCGAGGGGGCCTACGAGCAGTACTTC
. TRBJ2-1 TRBV24-1 TRBD1 CATSDQDRGQDNEQFF TGTGCCACCAGTGATCAGGACAGGGGGCAGGACAATGAGCAGTTCTTC
. TRBJ2-1 TRBV24-1 TRBD2 CATSDLTSGRYNEQFF TGTGCCACCAGTGATCTTACTAGCGGGAGATACAATGAGCAGTTCTTC
. TRBJ1-6 TRBV19 TRBD1 CASSPTDRGINSPLHF TGTGCCAGTAGTCCTACGGACAGGGGGATTAATTCACCCCTCCACTTT
few TRBJ2-1 TRBV2 TRBD2 CASSERLGGSPNEQFF TGTGCCAGCAGTGAGCGGTTGGGCGGGAGCCCCAATGAGCAGTTCTTC
many TRBJ2-1 TRBV2 TRBD2 CASSDGSSGYNEQFF TGTGCCAGCAGTGACGGTTCTAGCGGATACAATGAGCAGTTCTTC
few TRBJ2-3 TRBV7-6 TRBD2 CASSPSPAAGGDTQYF TGTGCCAGCAGCCCATCACCAGCCGCGGGAGGAGATACGCAGTATTTT
. TRBJ1-1 TRBV7-3 . CASSSGQLNTEAFF TGTGCCAGCAGCTCCGGACAGTTGAACACTGAAGCTTTCTTT
few TRBJ2-2 TRBV7-6 TRBD2 CASSLFASGGGPPLELFF TGTGCCAGCAGCTTATTCGCTAGCGGGGGGGGACCCCCCTTGGAGCTGTTTTTT